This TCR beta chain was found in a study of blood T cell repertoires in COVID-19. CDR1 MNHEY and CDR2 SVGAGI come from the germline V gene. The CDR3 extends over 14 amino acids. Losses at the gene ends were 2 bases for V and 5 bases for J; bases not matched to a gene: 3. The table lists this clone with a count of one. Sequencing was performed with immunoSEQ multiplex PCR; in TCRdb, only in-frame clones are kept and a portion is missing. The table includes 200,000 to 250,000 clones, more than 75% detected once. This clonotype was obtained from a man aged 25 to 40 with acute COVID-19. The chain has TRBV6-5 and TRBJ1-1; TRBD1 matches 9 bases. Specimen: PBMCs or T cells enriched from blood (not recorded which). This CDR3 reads CASSYDRGATEAFF. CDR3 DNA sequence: TGTGCCAGCAGTTACGACAGGGGGGCAACTGAAGCTTTCTTT.